This passage covers 17 T cell receptor beta chains from one sample sequenced in a study of blood T cell repertoires in COVID-19. Method: immunoSEQ multiplex PCR; TCRdb's copy keeps in-frame clones and lacks some. The sample holds 150,000 to 200,000 clones, roughly 88% seen once. Sequenced input: peripheral blood. These receptor sequences come from a man of 80 years or more with COVID-19, enrolled during active disease.

The chain joins TRBV5-4 to TRBJ2-3; 8 bases are shared with TRBD2. The V gene's germline CDR1 is SGHNT and CDR2 YYREEE (reference sequence). The CDR3 covers 14 residues. After removal of 1 base from V and 4 bases from J, the junction contained 2 bases not matched to a gene. For the CDR3, the DNA is TGTGCCAGCAGCTTGCCGCGGGGGGCAGATACGCAGTATTTT. Its protein is CASSLPRGADTQYF.

The chain employs TRBV7-3 and TRBJ2-7; TRBD1 matches at 8 bases. Germline V gene lookup returns CDR1 SGHTA and CDR2 FQGTGA. The CDR3 covers 15 residues. V shed 3 bases, J shed 2 bases, and the junction held 6 bases outside the gene matches. DNA for the CDR3: TGTGCCAGCAGCTTCTCCTCGGGACAGGCCTACGAGCAGTACTTC. Amino acids: CASSFSSGQAYEQYF.

Comments on this clone: This specimen includes other DNA sequences encoding the same CDR3. The V and J genes are TRBV5-1 and TRBJ2-3; 11 bases map to TRBD2. The V segment lost 4 bases and the J segment 4 bases; nucleotides outside the gene matches: 5. Germline V lookup: CDR1 SGHRS, CDR2 YFSETQ. This CDR3 region has 15 residues. CDR3 DNA sequence: TGCGCCAGCAGCCTGACGACTAGCGGGGCAGATACGCAGTATTTT. Protein product: CASSLTTSGADTQYF.

V gene TRBV3-1 (or the pseudogene TRBV3-2) combines with J gene TRBJ1-6; 9 bases match TRBD1. The CDR3 sequence is 14 residues long. V shed 3 bases and J 10 bases; nucleotides not matched to a gene: 4. Germline-derived CDR1 and CDR2 are LGHDT and YNNKEL (reference sequence). The CDR3 nucleotides read TGTGCCAGCAGCCAGGGGACAGGGTACTCACCCCTCCACTTT. Its translation: CASSQGTGYSPLHF.

The chain is built from TRBV7-9 and TRBJ2-2, with TRBD2 matching 14 bases. Per germline, CDR1 SEHNR and CDR2 FQNEAQ (reference sequence). Germline trimming cut 4 bases from V and 0 bases from J; bases unmatched to any gene: 7. CDR3 size: 19 residues. The CDR3 DNA sequence: TGTGCCAGCAGCTACCCCCCGACTAGCGGGGGGGCGAACACCGGGGAGCTGTTTTTT. Amino acids: CASSYPPTSGGANTGELFF.

The chain employs TRBV7-9 and TRBJ2-7; tentatively, D is TRBD1 (5 bases). The CDR3 runs 12 residues. CDR1 SEHNR and CDR2 FQNEAQ come from the germline V gene (reference sequence). The V gene lost 1 base and the J gene lost 7 bases, with 8 bases spanning the gap. The CDR3 loop reads CASSLEAGEQYF. The CDR3 DNA is TGTGCCAGCAGCTTAGAAGCAGGGGAGCAGTACTTC.

The chain uses TRBV7-9 and TRBJ1-2; 9 bases align to TRBD1. The germline gives CDR1 SEHNR, CDR2 FQNEAQ (reference sequence). CDR3 length equals 14 residues. Trimming removed 7 bases from V and 6 bases from J; junction bases left unmatched: 9. CDR3 sequence: CASTKRDRVDGYTF. Here the CDR3 DNA reads TGTGCCAGCACCAAAAGGGACAGGGTCGATGGCTACACCTTC.

The chain employs TRBV9 and TRBJ2-2, with D possibly TRBD1 on 6 matching bases. This CDR3 has 16 residues. From germline, CDR1 is SGDLS and CDR2 YYNGEE. Trimming took 4 bases from V and 4 from J, leaving 17 bases between them. Written as DNA, the CDR3 is TGTGCCAGCAGCCGACCGAACAGGGCGGTCACCGGGGAGCTGTTTTTT. It is translated as CASSRPNRAVTGELFF.

This clone appeared a few times. The chain has TRBV19 and TRBJ1-2; TRBD1 agrees at 7 bases. With 4 bases clipped from V and 5 bases from J, the junction kept 10 bases outside the gene matches. CDR3 length equals 15 residues. CDR1 and CDR2 from the germline V gene are LNHDA and SQIVND (reference sequence). The DNA for the CDR3 is TGTGCCAGTAGTACCGGACAGGTTGGTCGTTATGGCTACACCTTC. It yields the protein CASSTGQVGRYGYTF.

V usage is TRBV23-1 and J usage is TRBJ2-7, with no clear D. TRBV23-1 is an ORF; its function is uncertain. Trimming took 4 bases from V and 1 from J, leaving 14 bases between them. The CDR3 runs 15 residues. The CDR3 DNA is TGCGCCAGCAGTCTGATCTCGTCGGTTTCCTACGAGCAGTACTTC. Residues: CASSLISSVSYEQYF.

V usage is TRBV5-4 and J usage is TRBJ2-1, with TRBD1 matching 11 bases. Germline V gene sequence: CDR1 SGHNT, CDR2 YYREEE (reference sequence). After removal of 0 bases from V and 6 bases from J, the junction contained 5 bases not matched to a gene. The CDR3 runs 16 residues. The CDR3 sequence: CASSLGGQGVGNEQFF. CDR3 in DNA: TGTGCCAGCAGCTTGGGGGGACAGGGGGTTGGCAATGAGCAGTTCTTC.

The chain recombines TRBV6-1 with TRBJ2-6; 9 positions agree with TRBD1. Germline CDR1 is MNHNS and CDR2 is SASEGT. The J segment lost 4 bases and the V segment lost 2 bases, leaving 9 bases of the junction unmatched. The CDR3 is 18 residues long. This CDR3 is CASSELWTGVLGANVLTF. In DNA form, the CDR3 reads TGTGCCAGCAGTGAATTGTGGACAGGGGTTTTGGGGGCCAACGTCCTGACTTTC.

V is TRBV6-5 and J is TRBJ1-5; TRBD1 matches at 8 bases. Germline trimming cut 4 bases from V and 4 bases from J; bases unmatched to any gene: 6. The V gene's germline CDR1 is MNHEY and CDR2 SVGAGI. The CDR3 has 15 amino acids. CDR3 protein: CASSSAGQGNQPQHF. The DNA for the CDR3 is TGTGCCAGCAGTTCAGCTGGACAGGGAAATCAGCCCCAGCATTTT.

V and J are TRBV6-5 and TRBJ1-1, with D maybe TRBD1 (6 bases). The germline V gene encodes CDR1 MNHEY and CDR2 SVGAGI. The CDR3 is 12 residues long. Between the trimmed V and J ends, which lost 9 bases and 4 bases, there was a span of 12 bases. The DNA of the CDR3 is TGTGCCAGTTCACAGGGAATCACTGAAGCTTTCTTT. This gives the protein CASSQGITEAFF.

The sample holds one count of this clone. The chain links TRBV18 to TRBJ1-3, with D possibly TRBD1 on 5 matching bases. This CDR3 spans 15 amino acids. CDR1 is KGHSH, CDR2 LQKENI, per germline. Trimming shortened V by 1 base and J by 0 bases, and 7 bases separated the two germline ends. In nucleotides, the CDR3 is TGTGCCAGCTCACCACAGGGGATCTCTGGAAACACCATATATTTT. This translates into CASSPQGISGNTIYF.

J is TRBJ1-5 and V is TRBV9; D not resolved. From germline, CDR1 is SGDLS and CDR2 YYNGEE. The germline V and J ends were trimmed by 0 bases and 5 bases, with 6 bases remaining between them. This CDR3 contains 13 residues. Here the CDR3 reads CASSVGPDQPQHF. The CDR3 DNA is TGTGCCAGCAGCGTAGGTCCCGATCAGCCCCAGCATTTT.

This chain links TRBV28 with TRBJ1-2; TRBD1 matches at 8 bases. CDR1 MDHEN and CDR2 SYDVKM come from the germline V gene. V was clipped by 3 bases and J by 3 bases; unmatched bases: 9. The CDR3 contains 16 residues. CDR3 coding DNA: TGTGCCAGCAGTTTCGGTTCGGGACAGGTACACTATGGCTACACCTTC. Its translation: CASSFGSGQVHYGYTF.